This T cell receptor beta chain is drawn from a study of beta chain features in type 1 diabetes. V lost 4 bases and J lost 8; bases outside the gene matches: 4. There are 12 residues in the CDR3. CDR1 is SGHRS, CDR2 YFSETQ, per germline. Turning to this clone: Antigen specificity is unknown.

General study results and limits: Shortening that was moderate but significant affected the TCRB CDR3s of Type 1 diabetes patients in all four CD4+ subsets.

cDNA synthesis used the whole RNA isolate, giving expressed TCRB sequences. TCRdb keeps only in-frame clones here, not all; method: immunoSEQ multiplex PCR. The sample consists of 280,000 or so clones, about 15% of them appearing once. Sequencing was carried out using naive CD4+ T cells from blood. The genes are TRBV5-1 and TRBJ1-2; 8 bases agree with TRBD1. The source of this sequence is a man between 18 and 29 years old with type 1 diabetes. This CDR3 reads CASSTDRGGYTF. In DNA form, the CDR3 reads TGCGCCAGCAGCACCGACAGGGGAGGCTACACCTTC.